The clone carrying this T cell receptor (beta chain) was counted only a few times. As yet, its antigen is unknown. The entry originates in a study of beta chain features in type 1 diabetes. General study results and limits: In every one of the four CD4+ subsets, TCRB CDR3s were moderately but significantly shorter in Type 1 diabetes patients.

As every portion of the isolated RNA was reverse transcribed, the sequencing read expressed TCRB transcripts. The table came from immunoSEQ multiplex PCR; TCRdb's copy has only in-frame clones and leaves some out. The sample lists about 170,000 clones, approximately 8.1% occurring once. This clonotype was obtained from a woman aged 40 to 50 with type 1 diabetes. The sample was central memory CD4+ T cells from blood.

This chain's CDR3 is CASSPYRDYGYTF. The CDR3 bases are TGTGCCAGCAGCCCTTACAGGGATTATGGCTACACCTTC. The chain carries TRBV9 and TRBJ1-2; TRBD1 is a possible D gene (6 bases). Germline V gene data show CDR1 as SGDLS and CDR2 as YYNGEE. The CDR3 has 13 residues. The V and J ends lost 4 bases and 5 bases respectively, with 12 bases between them. The full variable domain, rest sourced from reference TRBV9 and TRBJ1-2, is DSGVTQTPKHLITATGQRVTLRCSPRSGDLSVYWYQQSLDQGLQFLIQYYNGEERAKGNILERFSAQQFPDLHSELNLSSLELGDSALYFCASSPYRDYGYTFGSGTRLTVV.